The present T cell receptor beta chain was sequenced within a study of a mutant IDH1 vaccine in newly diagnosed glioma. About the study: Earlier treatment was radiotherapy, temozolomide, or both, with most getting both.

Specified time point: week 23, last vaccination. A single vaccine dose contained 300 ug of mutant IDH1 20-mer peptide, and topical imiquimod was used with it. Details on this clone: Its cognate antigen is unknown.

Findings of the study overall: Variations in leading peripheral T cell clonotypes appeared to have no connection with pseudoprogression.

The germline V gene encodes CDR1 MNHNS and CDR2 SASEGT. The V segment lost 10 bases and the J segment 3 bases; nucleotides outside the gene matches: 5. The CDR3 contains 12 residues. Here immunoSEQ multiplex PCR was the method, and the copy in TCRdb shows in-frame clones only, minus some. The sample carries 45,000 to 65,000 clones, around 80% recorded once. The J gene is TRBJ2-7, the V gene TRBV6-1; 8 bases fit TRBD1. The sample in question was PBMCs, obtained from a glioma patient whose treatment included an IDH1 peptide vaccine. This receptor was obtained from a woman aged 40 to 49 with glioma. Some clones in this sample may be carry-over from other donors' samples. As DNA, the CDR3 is TGTGCCACCTGGGACAGGATCTACGAGCAGTACTTC. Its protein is CATWDRIYEQYF.